The TCR beta chain under discussion was sequenced for a study of a mutant IDH1 vaccine in newly diagnosed glioma (dated by TCRdb to 2020 to 2023). Background for the entire study: Eight vaccinations were administered to patients in weeks 1, 3, 5, 7, 11, 15, 19 and 23, corresponding to visits V03 through V10. Vaccination was initiated 4-6 weeks after radiotherapy alone, or concurrently with temozolomide cycles in the chemotherapy-containing groups. Of the 25 to 40 treated patients, about 60% were male and approximately 40% were female, and the mean age was around 40 years. Before enrollment, patients had received standard therapy of radiotherapy alone, temozolomide alone, or radiochemotherapy with temozolomide; most received the combination. Six visits were used for peripheral blood collection: V03 (baseline), V05, V07, V10, V12 and V13. Longitudinal TCRB deep sequencing was done for 25 to 30 treated patients, wherever samples were available for exploratory analyses. Summary of the overall study and its limitations: Changes in the top peripheral T cell clonotypes picked up by TCRB sequencing did not appear to be linked to pseudoprogression. Immune responses induced by the vaccine were seen in 90% to 95% of patients across multiple MHC alleles. It was noted by the authors that analyses of patient blood samples could not be reproduced owing to sample limitations. Selection of PBMC samples for TCRB deep sequencing was based on availability.

The library came from the immunoSEQ multiplex PCR assay. Following the manufacturer's protocol, the hsTCRB Kit was used to amplify rearranged TCR beta chain sequences. An Illumina MiSeq was used to sequence the TCRB libraries. From the authors' description of their analysis: The kit vendor's proprietary platform handled demultiplexing, trimming and gene mapping. TCRdb took over this immuneACCESS table, retaining in-frame rearrangements with V and J assigned. Such tables are incomplete; in checked studies, under half of the missing clones stem from an unresolved V gene, and the remainder is unexplained. The DNA gave D and trimming, while V, J and clone size come from that table. The sample table records about 25,000 clones; around 77% of these occur just once. The leading ten clones occupy approximately 9% of the sample. The CDR3 sequence holds 16 residues, the cysteine and phenylalanine included. The only DNA kept is the CDR3, 48 bases in frame from the first base. Deletion took 1 base off V and 2 bases off J, with a span of 14 bases between the germline ends. Based on the germline V gene, the CDR1 and CDR2 sequences are SGHDT and YYEEEE.

What this sample's time point label stands for: week 11, during vaccination. Each vaccine dose, consisting of 300 ug of a 20-mer mutant IDH1 peptide in Montanide, was administered subcutaneously with topical imiquimod. Newly diagnosed WHO grade 3 or 4 IDH1-mutant astrocytomas showing loss of nuclear ATRX were present in the donors. The samples were drawn from NOA16, a multicentre, single-arm, open-label phase I trial in Germany that tested a mutant IDH1 peptide vaccine in humans for the first time. Genomic DNA for TCRB sequencing was extracted from EDTA blood using the DNeasy Blood and Tissue Kit. Notes on this clone: It lacks a known antigen. No base quality information exists; no much larger clone differs at one position.

The starting material was PBMCs, obtained from a glioma patient whose treatment included an IDH1 peptide vaccine. The sequence was collected from a woman aged 18-29 years with glioma. The chain is made from TRBV5-6 and TRBJ2-3; no D gene call is confident. At the DNA level, the sequence is TGTGCCAGCAGCTTGCTTTTGGTCGGTTTCACAGATACGCAGTATTTT. Translated, this gives CASSLLLVGFTDTQYF. With all but the CDR3 taken from the reference TRBV5-6 and TRBJ2-3 genes, the full variable domain is: DAGVTQSPTHLIKTRGQQVTLRCSPKSGHDTVSWYQQALGQGPQFIFQYYEEEERQRGNFPDRFSGHQFPNYSSELNVNALLLGDSALYLCASSLLLVGFTDTQYFGPGTRLTVL.